This passage covers 8 T cell receptor beta chains from one sample sequenced in a study. TCRdb keeps only in-frame clones here, not all; method: immunoSEQ multiplex PCR. This sample carries about 68,000 clones, over 85% of them seen once, and the ten largest clones take under 4.5%. What was sequenced was PBMCs. Receptors originate from a man in his forties with rheumatoid arthritis.

The chain employs TRBV5-1 and TRBJ2-7; 15 bases agree with TRBD2. After removal of 4 bases from V and 4 bases from J, the junction contained 3 bases not matched to a gene. The CDR3 extends over 15 amino acids. In germline, CDR1 is SGHRS, CDR2 YFSETQ. The CDR3 protein is CASSVGTSGGYEQYF. CDR3 nucleotide sequence: TGCGCCAGCAGCGTCGGGACTAGCGGGGGGTACGAGCAGTACTTC.

The chain couples TRBV6-6 to TRBJ2-7; D is uncertain. This CDR3 is 14 amino acids long. The germline CDR1 and CDR2 sequences are MNHNY and SVGAGI (reference sequence). The ends were cut back, 9 bases at V and 6 bases at J, with 21 bases in the middle. The CDR3 region is CASGEPDPDVEQYF. The CDR3 bases are TGTGCCAGTGGGGAACCTGATCCAGACGTCGAGCAGTACTTC.

The rearrangement uses TRBV5-1 and TRBJ1-2; TRBD1 matches at 9 bases. J gave up 7 bases and V 4 bases, and 8 bases lay outside the gene matches. Per germline, CDR1 SGHRS and CDR2 YFSETQ. This CDR3 has 14 amino acids. The CDR3 region is CASSQGQGAFGYTF. In nucleotides, the CDR3 is TGCGCCAGCAGCCAGGGACAGGGTGCGTTTGGCTACACCTTC.

The chain employs TRBV28 and TRBJ2-6; no definite D call. Trimming pared 4 bases from V and 0 bases from J, leaving 13 bases between. This CDR3 has 17 residues. Per the germline V gene, CDR1 is MDHEN and CDR2 is SYDVKM. For the CDR3, the DNA is TGTGCCAGCAGTTCGGTCGCAGTCAGCTCTGGGGCCAACGTCCTGACTTTC. This encodes CASSSVAVSSGANVLTF.

This chain joins TRBV25-1 and TRBJ2-3; D is perhaps TRBD1 or TRBD2 (6 bases each). CDR3 length: 15 amino acids. V dropped 3 bases and J dropped 2 bases, with 12 bases sitting between them. Germline assignment: CDR1 MGHDK and CDR2 SYGVNS. The CDR3 sequence is CASSERDKPTDTQYF. The CDR3 DNA follows: TGTGCCAGCAGTGAGCGGGACAAACCCACAGATACGCAGTATTTT.

This clone has a single count. CDR3 protein: CASRVIAGAPYEQYF. CDR3 nucleotides: TGTGCCAGCAGGGTTATAGCGGGGGCCCCCTACGAGCAGTACTTC. The chain employs TRBV27 and TRBJ2-7; TRBD2 matches at 9 bases. This CDR3 spans 15 amino acids. After removal of 6 bases from V and 2 bases from J, the junction contained 8 bases not matched to a gene. Germline V lookup: CDR1 MNHEY, CDR2 SMNVEV (reference sequence).

This clone has only one observation. The chain recombines TRBV9 with TRBJ2-1; D is unclear. Trimming stripped 0 bases from V and 6 bases from J, with 13 bases between. Per germline, CDR1 SGDLS and CDR2 YYNGEE. The CDR3 has 15 amino acids. In nucleotides, the CDR3 is TGTGCCAGCAGCGTAGAATGGATGGTCCGCAATGAGCAGTTCTTC. Encoded protein: CASSVEWMVRNEQFF. Looking up the rest from reference TRBV9 and TRBJ2-1 gives the full variable domain: DSGVTQTPKHLITATGQRVTLRCSPRSGDLSVYWYQQSLDQGLQFLIQYYNGEERAKGNILERFSAQQFPDLHSELNLSSLELGDSALYFCASSVEWMVRNEQFFGPGTRLTVL.

The chain has TRBV5-1 and TRBJ2-2; 11 bases are shared with TRBD1. J lost 0 bases, V lost 3 bases, and 4 bases had no gene match. The CDR3 spans 17 residues. Germline CDR1 SGHRS, CDR2 YFSETQ. CDR3 DNA sequence: TGCGCCAGCAGCTCGCGGGGACAGGGGGCGAACACCGGGGAGCTGTTTTTT. Residues: CASSSRGQGANTGELFF.